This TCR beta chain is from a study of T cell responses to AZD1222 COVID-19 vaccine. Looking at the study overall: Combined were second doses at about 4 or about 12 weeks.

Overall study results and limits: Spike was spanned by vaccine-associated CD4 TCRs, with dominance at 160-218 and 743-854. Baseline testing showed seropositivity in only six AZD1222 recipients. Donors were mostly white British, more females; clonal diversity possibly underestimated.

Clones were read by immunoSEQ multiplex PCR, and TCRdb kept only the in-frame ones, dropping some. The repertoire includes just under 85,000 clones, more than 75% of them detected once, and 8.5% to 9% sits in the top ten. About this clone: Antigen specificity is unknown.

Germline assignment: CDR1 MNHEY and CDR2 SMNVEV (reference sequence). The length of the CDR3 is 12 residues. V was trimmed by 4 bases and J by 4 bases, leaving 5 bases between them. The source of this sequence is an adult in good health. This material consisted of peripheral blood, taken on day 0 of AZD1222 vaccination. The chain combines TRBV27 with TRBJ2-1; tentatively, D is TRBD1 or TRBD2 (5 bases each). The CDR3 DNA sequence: TGTGCCAGCAGTTGGGGGTACAATGAGCAGTTCTTC. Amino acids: CASSWGYNEQFF.